This TCR beta chain was retrieved from a study of T cell responses to AZD1222 COVID-19 vaccine. General study points: Clonal diversity was possibly underestimated, and the donors were mostly white British, with more females.

Generated by immunoSEQ multiplex PCR, the TCRdb table keeps only in-frame clones and is missing some. This sample carries 200,000 to 250,000 clones, approximately 94% of them seen once, and the ten largest clones take approximately 1%. Germline-derived CDR1 and CDR2 are SEHNR and FQNEAQ (reference sequence). Germline trimming cut 0 bases from V and 4 bases from J; bases unmatched to any gene: 7. The CDR3 is 16 residues long. About this clone: As yet, its antigen is unknown.

The chain couples TRBV7-9 to TRBJ2-3; 7 bases agree with TRBD2. The TCR comes from an adult in good health. The input for sequencing was peripheral blood, taken on day 0 of MenACWY control vaccination. This CDR3 reads CASSLAAGERADTQYF. Written as DNA, the CDR3 is TGTGCCAGCAGCTTAGCGGCGGGGGAGAGGGCAGATACGCAGTATTTT.